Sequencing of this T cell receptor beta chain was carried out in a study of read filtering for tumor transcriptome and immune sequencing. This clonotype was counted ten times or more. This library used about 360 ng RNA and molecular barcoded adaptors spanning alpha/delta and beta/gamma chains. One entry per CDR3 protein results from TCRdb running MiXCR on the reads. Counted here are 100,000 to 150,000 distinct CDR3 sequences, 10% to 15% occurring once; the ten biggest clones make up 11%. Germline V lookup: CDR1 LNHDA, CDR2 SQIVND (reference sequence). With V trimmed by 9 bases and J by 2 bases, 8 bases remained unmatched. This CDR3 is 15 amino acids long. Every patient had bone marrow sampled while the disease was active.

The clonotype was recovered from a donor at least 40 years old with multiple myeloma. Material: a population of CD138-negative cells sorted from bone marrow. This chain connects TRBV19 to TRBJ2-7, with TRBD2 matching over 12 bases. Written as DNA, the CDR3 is TGTGCCAGCTCCTTCGGACTAGCGGGACCCTACGAGCAGTACTTC. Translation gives CASSFGLAGPYEQYF.